These T cell receptor beta chains were read from a single sample in a study of Ad26.COV2.S vaccination and SARS-CoV-2 variants. Produced via immunoSEQ multiplex PCR; TCRdb's table is partial and in-frame only. The table lists under 150,000 clones, around 86% of them singletons, with less than 6% in the top ten. Sequenced material: peripheral blood, taken after recovery from COVID-19. These receptor sequences come from a human donor who had recovered from COVID-19. The CDR3 runs from the conserved cysteine through the conserved F or W. D genes are given only for firm matches. Size is omitted from some rows. Given values are once, few, many or a class for expanded clones.

J gene,clone size,V gene,D gene,CDR3 DNA,CDR3 protein
TRBJ2-7,NA,TRBV7-9,NA,TGTGCCAGCAGCCCAGGAGTTTCGCAGTACTTC,CASSPGVSQYF
TRBJ2-1,NA,TRBV4-3,NA,TGCGCCAGCAGCCAAGTGATAGGCTCCTACAATGAGCAGTTCTTC,CASSQVIGSYNEQFF
TRBJ2-6,NA,TRBV18,TRBD1,TGTGCCAGCTCACCAACGACAGGGGACCCATCTGGGGCCAACGTCCTGACTTTC,CASSPTTGDPSGANVLTF
TRBJ2-5,NA,TRBV12-3/TRBV12-4,NA,TGTGCCAGCAGTTTAGGCTCTGGGACCCAGTACTTC,CASSLGSGTQYF
TRBJ2-7,NA,TRBV7-8,TRBD1,TGTGCCAGCAGCTCCCGGACAGGTGTCGACGAGCAGTACTTC,CASSSRTGVDEQYF
TRBJ1-3,NA,TRBV6-2/TRBV6-3,NA,TGTGCCAGCAGTTACTCGACCGCGGGTTTGGCTGGAAACACCATATATTTT,CASSYSTAGLAGNTIYF
TRBJ2-1,NA,TRBV12-3/TRBV12-4,NA,TGTGCCAGCAGTTTATTGTATGAGCAGTTCTTC,CASSLLYEQFF
TRBJ1-1,NA,TRBV4-1,NA,TGCGCCAGCAGCCTTCCAGGCTTGAACACTGAAGCTTTCTTT,CASSLPGLNTEAFF
TRBJ1-3,few,TRBV28,NA,TGTGCCAGCGGAACACCAAACTCTGGAAACACCATATATTTT,CASGTPNSGNTIYF
TRBJ2-2,NA,TRBV25-1,TRBD1,TGTGCCAGCAGGGGACAGTCGAACACCGGGGAGCTGTTTTTT,CASRGQSNTGELFF
TRBJ2-6,NA,TRBV5-1,NA,TGCGCCAGCAGTTTCACTTCTGGGGCCAACGTCCTGACTTTC,CASSFTSGANVLTF
TRBJ2-7,NA,TRBV6-1,TRBD1,TGTGCCAGCAGTGAGTTACAGGGGGTGGACTACGAGCAGTACTTC,CASSELQGVDYEQYF
TRBJ1-3,NA,TRBV10-2,NA,TGCGCCAGCAGTGGGCTCGGGGCGAATGCAAACACCATATATTTT,CASSGLGANANTIYF